This TCR beta chain emerged from a study of T-cell reconstitution after alpha-beta-depleted transplantation in children. This sample's TCRbeta library carried unique molecular identifier barcodes. TCRdb independently ran MiXCR on the PCR reads; one entry per CDR3 protein. The sample includes hundreds of thousands of distinct CDR3 sequences, approximately 12% of them seen just once. This clonotype was seen only a few times. The CDR3 consists of 15 residues. V lost 3 bases and J lost 8; bases outside the gene matches: 4. The germline V gene encodes CDR1 DFQATT and CDR2 SNEGSKA (reference sequence). The chain is built from TRBV20-1 and TRBJ2-1; TRBD2 aligns across 16 bases. Sequenced here: PBMCs, mostly from graft donor cells, sampled 360 days after TCRalphabeta/CD19-depleted stem cell transplant. The receptor was isolated from a male patient between 5 and 17 years old who had a stem cell transplant for acute myeloid leukemia, so the T cells may come from the graft donor. CDR3 DNA: TGCAGTGCTAGGGGACTAGCGGGAGGGTTGGATGAGCAGTTCTTC. It codes for CSARGLAGGLDEQFF.